Sequencing of this T cell receptor beta chain was carried out in a study of T-cell memory formation after mild COVID-19. The germline gives CDR1 SGHAT, CDR2 FQDESV (reference sequence). V was clipped by 5 bases and J by 4 bases; unmatched bases: 9. The CDR3 consists of 17 residues. In TCRdb, the 5' RACE reads were re-called with MiXCR into one record per CDR3 protein. This table has 500,000 to 550,000 distinct CDR3 sequences, about a fifth appearing once. Sequencing input: PBMCs or a T cell subset sorted from them (not recorded which). This TCR was recovered from an adult woman who had mild COVID-19 (a few samples of this study predate the infection). Cell type and time point are not known. This chain links TRBV11-1 with TRBJ2-3, with 13 bases identical to TRBD2. CDR3 DNA sequence: TGTGCCAGCAGCGCTCCGAAGACTAGCGGGGGGTCAGATACGCAGTATTTT. It translates to CASSAPKTSGGSDTQYF.